The 13 T cell receptor beta chains below all came from one sample that was sequenced in a study of T cell repertoires in cytomegalovirus infection. One entry per CDR3 protein results from TCRdb running MiXCR on the reads. The sample has some 180,000 distinct CDR3 sequences, roughly 17% seen once; the top ten hold roughly 24%. The sequenced sample consisted of CD8+ T cells from PBMCs. All receptors derive from a human donor in good health (CMV status not recorded). Some clones in this sample may be carry-over from other donors' samples.

This chain uses TRBV4-2 with TRBJ1-5, with 9 positions matching TRBD1. The CDR3 runs 17 residues. CDR1 LGHNA and CDR2 YNFKEQ come from the germline V gene. Germline trimming cut 1 base from V and 6 bases from J; bases unmatched to any gene: 10. The CDR3 loop is CASSQAGTGTGFQPQHF. Written as DNA, the CDR3 is TGTGCCAGCAGCCAAGCCGGGACCGGGACAGGGTTTCAGCCCCAGCATTTT.

The gene calls are TRBV7-8 and TRBJ1-2; D might be TRBD1 (5 bases). In germline, CDR1 is SGHVS, CDR2 FQNEAQ. Between the trimmed V and J ends, which lost 3 bases and 7 bases, there was a span of 15 bases. The CDR3 extends over 14 amino acids. The CDR3, as DNA: TGTGCCAGCAGCTTGAGTCAGGGACGGGGTGGCTACACCTTC. Translating it yields CASSLSQGRGGYTF.

The chain couples TRBV7-2 to TRBJ2-1, with 9 bases fitting TRBD2. The V gene's germline CDR1 is SGHTA and CDR2 FQGNSA. This CDR3 has 17 amino acids. The V and J ends lost 5 bases and 3 bases, in that order; junction bases with no gene match: 11. The CDR3 DNA reads as TGTGCCAGCAGCCTTGGGCCATGGCGGGGGGGCTACAATGAGCAGTTCTTC. This translates into CASSLGPWRGGYNEQFF. Based on the CDR3 plus reference TRBV7-2 and TRBJ2-1, the full variable domain is GAGVSQSPSNKVTEKGKDVELRCDPISGHTALYWYRQSLGQGLEFLIYFQGNSAPDKSGLPSDRFSAERTGGSVSTLTIQRTQQEDSAVYLCASSLGPWRGGYNEQFFGPGTRLTVL.

The gene calls are TRBV20-1 and TRBJ2-5, with 13 nucleotides matching TRBD2. CDR1 and CDR2 from the germline V gene are DFQATT and SNEGSKA (reference sequence). The V and J ends lost 5 bases and 2 bases, in that order; junction bases with no gene match: 2. This CDR3 contains 14 residues. The CDR3 DNA reads as TGCAGTGCTTGGGGACTAGCGGGACAAGAGACCCAGTACTTC. Translation: CSAWGLAGQETQYF.

The rearrangement links TRBV12-3 or TRBV12-4 to TRBJ2-3, with D uncertain. With 7 bases removed from V and 1 base from J, the gap between germline ends came to 12 bases. The CDR3 is 14 residues long. CDR3 sequence: CASTTSLRTDTQYF. CDR3 sequence (DNA): TGTGCCAGCACCACCTCACTGCGCACAGATACGCAGTATTTT.

The J gene is TRBJ2-3, the V gene TRBV2, with D possibly matching TRBD1 (6 bases). Germline CDR1 is SNHLY and CDR2 is FYNNEI. The CDR3 sequence is 17 residues long. V was pared by 2 bases and J by 0 bases, with 15 bases between. The CDR3 protein is CASSEWQGITSTDTQYF. DNA of the CDR3: TGTGCCAGCAGTGAATGGCAGGGGATAACTAGCACAGATACGCAGTATTTT.

V gene TRBV20-1 combines with J gene TRBJ1-1, with D unclear. Trimming stripped 6 bases from V and 2 bases from J, with 13 bases between. Looked up from germline, CDR1 is DFQATT and CDR2 is SNEGSKA (reference sequence). The CDR3 is 13 residues long. The CDR3 sequence is CSAAFDSNTEAFF. DNA for the CDR3: TGCAGTGCCGCCTTCGACTCAAACACTGAAGCTTTCTTT.

The genes are TRBV11-1 and TRBJ2-7, with 8 bases aligning to TRBD1. J gave up 5 bases and V 2 bases, and 5 bases lay outside the gene matches. Germline CDR1 is SGHAT and CDR2 is FQDESV (reference sequence). This CDR3 is 14 amino acids long. The CDR3 DNA sequence: TGTGCCAGCAGCTTATCCAGGGGGCAACACGAGCAGTACTTC. It encodes CASSLSRGQHEQYF.

This rearrangement joins TRBV7-2 to TRBJ1-2; 7 nucleotides align to TRBD1. This CDR3 has 15 residues. Trimming at V came to 5 bases and at J to 6 bases, leaving 12 bases not matched to a gene. Germline CDR1 is SGHTA and CDR2 is FQGNSA. CDR3 loop: CASSRDLGQQHGYTF. For the CDR3, the DNA is TGTGCCAGCAGCCGGGATTTGGGACAGCAACATGGCTACACCTTC.

This chain uses TRBV11-1 with TRBJ2-1; the match to TRBD2 covers 7 bases. CDR1 is SGHAT, CDR2 FQDESV, per germline (reference sequence). The CDR3 contains 15 residues. The V gene end was trimmed by 5 bases and the J gene end by 8 bases; junction bases not matched to a gene: 12. DNA of the CDR3: TGTGCCAGCAGCCTCCGGGACTATAGGGTCGATGAGCAGTTCTTC. Translating gives CASSLRDYRVDEQFF.

In this sample, this clonotype turned up many times. The chain uses TRBV7-2 and TRBJ1-5; D is perhaps TRBD1 (6 bases). The germline V gene has CDR1 SGHTA and CDR2 FQGNSA. V was clipped by 1 base and J by 4 bases, with 14 bases between them. This CDR3 has 16 residues. CDR3 amino acids: CASSLVFGQLNQPQHF. CDR3 coding DNA: TGTGCCAGCAGCTTAGTTTTTGGACAGCTTAATCAGCCCCAGCATTTT.

A few counts support this clonotype. The chain has TRBV15 and TRBJ2-7; D is unclear. The CDR3 has 14 amino acids. Per germline, CDR1 LNHNV and CDR2 YYDKDF (reference sequence). The V end lost 5 bases, the J end lost 6 bases, and 17 bases lay between the germline ends. The CDR3 nucleotides read TGTGCCACCAGCGGATCGTTGGGCGTAGGCGAGCAGTACTTC. Residues: CATSGSLGVGEQYF.

V and J are TRBV6-4 and TRBJ2-3, with 9 bases identical to TRBD2. Germline CDR1 reads MRHNA; CDR2 reads SNTAGT. V lost 3 bases, J lost 6 bases, and 4 bases stayed unmatched. The CDR3 length is 14 residues. The CDR3 nucleotides read TGTGCCAGCAGTGAAGGAGCGGGGGGTGATACGCAGTATTTT. It yields the protein CASSEGAGGDTQYF.